This TCR beta chain stems from a study of response to subunit inactivated influenza vaccine. Study results and limitations: Every seasonal influenza vaccination brings in few new T cells, the authors suggested.

Only a few counts were recorded for this clonotype. Its target is unknown. This CDR3 contains 17 residues. The V segment lost 2 bases and the J segment 1 base; nucleotides outside the gene matches: 11. CDR1 and CDR2 from the germline V gene are DFQATT and SNEGSKA (reference sequence). A single record per CDR3 protein comes from TCRdb applying MiXCR to the RT-PCR reads. The sample consists of around 650,000 distinct CDR3 sequences, approximately 15% of them appearing once. This clonotype originated in a man aged 50 to 60 who received an inactivated influenza vaccine. The V and J genes are TRBV20-1 and TRBJ2-1, with 7 bases that match TRBD2. The specimen was PBMCs from blood, collected roughly 12 days after vaccination. The CDR3: CSARNPERDPSYNEQFF. CDR3 in DNA: TGCAGTGCTAGAAATCCCGAGCGGGACCCTTCCTACAATGAGCAGTTCTTC.